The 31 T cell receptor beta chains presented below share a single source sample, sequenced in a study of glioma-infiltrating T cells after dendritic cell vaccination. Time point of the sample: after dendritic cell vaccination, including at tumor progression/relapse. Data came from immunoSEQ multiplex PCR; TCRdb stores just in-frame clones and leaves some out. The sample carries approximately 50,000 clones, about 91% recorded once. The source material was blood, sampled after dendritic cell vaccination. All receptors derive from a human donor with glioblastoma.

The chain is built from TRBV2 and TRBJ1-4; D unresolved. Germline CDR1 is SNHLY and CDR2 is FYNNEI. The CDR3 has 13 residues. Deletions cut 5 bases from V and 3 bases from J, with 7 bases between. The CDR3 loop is CASSRGPNEKLFF. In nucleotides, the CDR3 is TGTGCCAGCAGTCGAGGGCCTAATGAAAAACTGTTTTTT.

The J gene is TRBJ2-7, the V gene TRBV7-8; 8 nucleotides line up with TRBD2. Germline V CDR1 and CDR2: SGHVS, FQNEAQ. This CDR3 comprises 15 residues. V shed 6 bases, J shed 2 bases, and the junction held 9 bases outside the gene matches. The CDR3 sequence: CASSDPGGATYEQYF. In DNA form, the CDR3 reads TGTGCCAGCAGTGACCCGGGGGGGGCAACCTACGAGCAGTACTTC.

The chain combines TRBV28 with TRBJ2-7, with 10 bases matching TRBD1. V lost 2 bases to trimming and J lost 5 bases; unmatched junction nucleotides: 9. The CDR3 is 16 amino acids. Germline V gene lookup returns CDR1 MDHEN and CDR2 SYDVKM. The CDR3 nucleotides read TGTGCCAGCAGTTTACTCGACAGGGGGCGCGGCAACGAGCAGTACTTC. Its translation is CASSLLDRGRGNEQYF.

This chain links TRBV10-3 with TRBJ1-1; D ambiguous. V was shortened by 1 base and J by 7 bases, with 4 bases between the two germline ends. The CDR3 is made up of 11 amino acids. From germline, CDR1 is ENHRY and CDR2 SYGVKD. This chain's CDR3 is CAISEYGEAFF. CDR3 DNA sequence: TGTGCCATCAGTGAGTACGGTGAAGCTTTCTTT.

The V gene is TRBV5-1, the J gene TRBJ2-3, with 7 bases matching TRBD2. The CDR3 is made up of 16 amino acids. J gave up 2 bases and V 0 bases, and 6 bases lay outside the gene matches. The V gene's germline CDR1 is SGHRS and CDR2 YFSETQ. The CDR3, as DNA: TGCGCCAGCAGCTTGGTCGGAGCGGGGTACACAGATACGCAGTATTTT. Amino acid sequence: CASSLVGAGYTDTQYF.

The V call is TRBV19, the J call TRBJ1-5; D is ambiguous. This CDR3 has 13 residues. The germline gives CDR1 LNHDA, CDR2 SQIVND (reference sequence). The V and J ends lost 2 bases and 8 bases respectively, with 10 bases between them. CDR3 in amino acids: CASSILHSEPQHF. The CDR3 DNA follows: TGTGCCAGTAGTATACTCCACTCGGAGCCCCAGCATTTT.

The CDR3 bases are TGTGCCAGCAGCCAAGAACGTAGGGGCAATGGGGCCACAGATACGCAGTATTTT. Protein: CASSQERRGNGATDTQYF. The V gene is TRBV4-2, the J gene TRBJ2-3; tentatively, D is TRBD1 (5 bases). From germline, CDR1 is LGHNA and CDR2 YNFKEQ. The CDR3 consists of 18 residues. Trimming left V 0 bases short and J 2 bases short, with 18 bases between.

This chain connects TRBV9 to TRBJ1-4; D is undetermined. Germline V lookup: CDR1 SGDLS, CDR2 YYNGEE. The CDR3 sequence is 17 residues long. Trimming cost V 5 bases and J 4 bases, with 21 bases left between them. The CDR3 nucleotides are TGTGCCAGCAGTGGTGGGCAGGACTCTAGCAGTAATGAAAAACTGTTTTTT. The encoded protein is CASSGGQDSSSNEKLFF.

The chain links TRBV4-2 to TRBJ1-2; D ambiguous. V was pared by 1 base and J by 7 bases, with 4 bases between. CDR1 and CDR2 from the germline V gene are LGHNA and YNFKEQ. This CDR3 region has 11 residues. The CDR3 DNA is TGTGCCAGCAGCCAAGCTCTTGGCTACACCTTC. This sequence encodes CASSQALGYTF.

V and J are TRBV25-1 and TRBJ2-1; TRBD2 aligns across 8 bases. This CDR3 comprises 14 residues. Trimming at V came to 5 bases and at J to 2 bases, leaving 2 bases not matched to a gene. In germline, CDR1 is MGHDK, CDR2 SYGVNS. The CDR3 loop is CASSLLAAYNEQFF. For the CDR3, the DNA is TGTGCCAGCAGTTTACTAGCGGCCTACAATGAGCAGTTCTTC.

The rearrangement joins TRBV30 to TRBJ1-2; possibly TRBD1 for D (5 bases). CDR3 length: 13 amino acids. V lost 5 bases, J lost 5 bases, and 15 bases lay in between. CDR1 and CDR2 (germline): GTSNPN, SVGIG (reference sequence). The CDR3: CAWSGDVLYGYTF. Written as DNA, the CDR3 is TGTGCCTGGTCGGGGGACGTACTATATGGCTACACCTTC.

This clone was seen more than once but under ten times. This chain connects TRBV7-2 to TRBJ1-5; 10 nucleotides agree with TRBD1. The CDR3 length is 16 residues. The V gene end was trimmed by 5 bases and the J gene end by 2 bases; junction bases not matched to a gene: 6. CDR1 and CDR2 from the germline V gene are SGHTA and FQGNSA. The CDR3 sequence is CASSGRDRGGNQPQHF. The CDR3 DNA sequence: TGTGCCAGCAGCGGACGGGACAGGGGAGGCAATCAGCCCCAGCATTTT.

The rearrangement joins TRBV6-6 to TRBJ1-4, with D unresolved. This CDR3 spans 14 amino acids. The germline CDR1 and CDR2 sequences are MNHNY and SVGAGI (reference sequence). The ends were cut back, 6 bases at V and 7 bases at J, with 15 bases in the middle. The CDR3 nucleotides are TGTGCCAGCAGCCGTCAACTGGAGGGTGAAAAACTGTTTTTT. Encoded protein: CASSRQLEGEKLFF.

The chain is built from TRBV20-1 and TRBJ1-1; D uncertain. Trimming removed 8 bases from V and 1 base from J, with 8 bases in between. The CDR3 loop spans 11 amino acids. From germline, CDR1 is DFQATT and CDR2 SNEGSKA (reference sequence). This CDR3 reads CSQTRNTEAFF. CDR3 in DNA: TGCAGTCAAACACGGAACACTGAAGCTTTCTTT.

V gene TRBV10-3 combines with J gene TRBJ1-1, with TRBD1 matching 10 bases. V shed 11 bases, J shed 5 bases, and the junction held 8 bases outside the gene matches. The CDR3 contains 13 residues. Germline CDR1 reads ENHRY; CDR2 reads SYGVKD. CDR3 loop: CAHRDRGETEAFF. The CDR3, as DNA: TGTGCCCACCGGGACAGGGGAGAGACTGAAGCTTTCTTT.

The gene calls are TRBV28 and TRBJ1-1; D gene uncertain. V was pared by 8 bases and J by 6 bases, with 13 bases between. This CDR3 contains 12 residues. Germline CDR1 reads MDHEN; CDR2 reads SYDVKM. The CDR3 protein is CASQPVGSEAFF. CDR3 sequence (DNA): TGTGCCAGCCAACCGGTCGGGTCTGAAGCTTTCTTT.

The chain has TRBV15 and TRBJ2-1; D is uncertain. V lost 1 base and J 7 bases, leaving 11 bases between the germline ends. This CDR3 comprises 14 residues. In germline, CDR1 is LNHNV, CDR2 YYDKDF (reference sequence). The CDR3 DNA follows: TGTGCCACCAGCAGAGTCCAAAGTCGGAATGAGCAGTTCTTC. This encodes CATSRVQSRNEQFF. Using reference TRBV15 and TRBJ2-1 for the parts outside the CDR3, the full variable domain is DAMVIQNPRYQVTQFGKPVTLSCSQTLNHNVMYWYQQKSSQAPKLLFHYYDKDFNNEADTPDNFQSRRPNTSFCFLDIRSPGLGDTAMYLCATSRVQSRNEQFFGPGTRLTVL.

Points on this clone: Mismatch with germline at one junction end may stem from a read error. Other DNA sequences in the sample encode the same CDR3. The CDR3 nucleotides are TGCGCCAGCAGCGAAGGACAGGGGAGTCCCTACAATGAGCAGTTCTTC. It codes for CASSEGQGSPYNEQFF. The chain carries TRBV7-6 and TRBJ2-1; 9 bases agree with TRBD1. CDR1 SGHVS and CDR2 FNYEAQ come from the germline V gene. The CDR3 loop spans 16 amino acids.

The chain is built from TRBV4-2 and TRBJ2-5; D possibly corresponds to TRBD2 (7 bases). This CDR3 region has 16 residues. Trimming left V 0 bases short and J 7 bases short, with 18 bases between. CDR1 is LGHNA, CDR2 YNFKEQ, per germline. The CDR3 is CASSQEGGGRVGTQYF. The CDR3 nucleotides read TGTGCCAGCAGCCAAGAGGGGGGCGGGAGAGTAGGGACCCAGTACTTC.

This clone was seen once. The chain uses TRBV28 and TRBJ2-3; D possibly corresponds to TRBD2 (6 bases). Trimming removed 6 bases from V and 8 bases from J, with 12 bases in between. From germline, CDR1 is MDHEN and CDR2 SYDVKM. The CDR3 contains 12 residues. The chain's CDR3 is CASSLSGPTQYF. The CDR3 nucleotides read TGTGCCAGCAGCCTTAGCGGTCCTACGCAGTATTTT.

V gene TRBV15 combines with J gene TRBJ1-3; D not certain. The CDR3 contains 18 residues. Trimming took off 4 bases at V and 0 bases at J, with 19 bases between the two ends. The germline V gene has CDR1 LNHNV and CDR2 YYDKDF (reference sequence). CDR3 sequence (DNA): TGTGCCACCAGCATCCCGCCCCCCGGGTCTCCCTCTGGAAACACCATATATTTT. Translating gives CATSIPPPGSPSGNTIYF.

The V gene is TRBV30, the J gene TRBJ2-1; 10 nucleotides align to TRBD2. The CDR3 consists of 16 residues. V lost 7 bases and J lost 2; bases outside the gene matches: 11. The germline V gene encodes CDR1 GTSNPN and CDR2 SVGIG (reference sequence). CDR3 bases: TGTGCCTTGGCCGAACGTCTAGCGGGAGCCTACAATGAGCAGTTCTTC. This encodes CALAERLAGAYNEQFF.

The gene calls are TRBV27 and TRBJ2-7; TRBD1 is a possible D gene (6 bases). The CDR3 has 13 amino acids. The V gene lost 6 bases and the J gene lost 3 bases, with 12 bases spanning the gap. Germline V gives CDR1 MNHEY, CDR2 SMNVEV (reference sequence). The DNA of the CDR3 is TGTGCCAGCAGCCACGGGACAAACTACGAGCAGTACTTC. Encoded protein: CASSHGTNYEQYF.

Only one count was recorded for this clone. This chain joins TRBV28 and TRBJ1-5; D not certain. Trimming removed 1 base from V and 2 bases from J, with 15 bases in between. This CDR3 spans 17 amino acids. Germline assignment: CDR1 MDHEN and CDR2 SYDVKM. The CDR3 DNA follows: TGTGCCAGCAGTTTATCGGGTGCGGGGAGAGGCAATCAGCCCCAGCATTTT. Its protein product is CASSLSGAGRGNQPQHF.

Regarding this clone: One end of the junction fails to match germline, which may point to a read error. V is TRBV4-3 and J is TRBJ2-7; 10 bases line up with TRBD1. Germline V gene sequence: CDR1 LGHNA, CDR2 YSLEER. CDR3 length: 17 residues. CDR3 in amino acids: CASSQEGGTGESSEQYF. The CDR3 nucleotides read TGCGCCAGCAGCCAAGAGGGGGGGACAGGGGAATCCTCCGAGCAGTACTTC.

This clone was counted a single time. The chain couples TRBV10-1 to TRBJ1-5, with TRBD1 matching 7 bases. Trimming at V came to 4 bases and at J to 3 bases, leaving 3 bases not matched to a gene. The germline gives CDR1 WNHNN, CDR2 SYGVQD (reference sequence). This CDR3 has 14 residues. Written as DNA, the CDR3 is TGCGCCAGCAGTGGGACAGGCCTCAATCAGCCCCAGCATTTT. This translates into CASSGTGLNQPQHF.

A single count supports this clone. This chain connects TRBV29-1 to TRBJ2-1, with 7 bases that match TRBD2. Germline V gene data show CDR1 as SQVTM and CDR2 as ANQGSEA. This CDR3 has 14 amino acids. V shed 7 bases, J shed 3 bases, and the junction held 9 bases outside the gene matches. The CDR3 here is CSAGGSGDYNEQFF. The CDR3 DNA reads TGCAGCGCGGGAGGCAGTGGGGACTACAATGAGCAGTTCTTC.

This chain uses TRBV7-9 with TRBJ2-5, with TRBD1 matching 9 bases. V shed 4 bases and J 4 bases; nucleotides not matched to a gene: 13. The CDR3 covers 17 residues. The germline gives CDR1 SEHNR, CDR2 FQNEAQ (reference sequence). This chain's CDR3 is CASSCGPGQGCGETQYF. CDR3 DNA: TGTGCCAGCAGCTGTGGGCCGGGACAGGGTTGTGGAGAGACCCAGTACTTC.

The CDR3 sequence is CASSLRFLYQETQYF. In nucleotides, the CDR3 is TGTGCCAGCAGTTTACGGTTTTTGTACCAAGAGACCCAGTACTTC. This chain joins TRBV28 and TRBJ2-5; D is uncertain. The germline CDR1 and CDR2 sequences are MDHEN and SYDVKM. V dropped 2 bases and J dropped 0 bases, with 10 bases sitting between them. There are 15 residues in the CDR3. The full variable domain, in which reference TRBV28 and TRBJ2-5 provide the parts outside the CDR3, is DVKVTQSSRYLVKRTGEKVFLECVQDMDHENMFWYRQDPGLGLRLIYFSYDVKMKEKGDIPEGYSVSREKKERFSLILESASTNQTSMYLCASSLRFLYQETQYFGPGTRLLVL.

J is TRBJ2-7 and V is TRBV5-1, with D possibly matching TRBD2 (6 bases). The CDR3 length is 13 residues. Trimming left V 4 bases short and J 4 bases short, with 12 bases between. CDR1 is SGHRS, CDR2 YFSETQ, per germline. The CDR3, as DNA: TGCGCCAGCAGCGGAACTAGCTTATACGAGCAGTACTTC. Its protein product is CASSGTSLYEQYF.

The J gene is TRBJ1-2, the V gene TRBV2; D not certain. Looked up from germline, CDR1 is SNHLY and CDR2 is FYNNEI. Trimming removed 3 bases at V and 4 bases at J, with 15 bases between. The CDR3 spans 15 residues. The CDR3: CASSDNPGGVYGYTF. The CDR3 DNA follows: TGTGCCAGCAGTGATAATCCGGGAGGCGTCTATGGCTACACCTTC.